A single sample is the source of the 27 T cell receptor beta chains below, sequenced in a study of beta chain features in type 1 diabetes. cDNA synthesis used the whole RNA isolate, giving expressed TCRB sequences. Profiling relied on immunoSEQ multiplex PCR, and the TCRdb table lists in-frame clones only, not all of them. Among some 220,000 clones, approximately 11% were seen once, and the ten largest hold roughly 1.4%. The source material was central memory CD4+ T cells from blood. These receptors originate from a man younger than 35 in good health.

This clone has only a few counts. This chain connects TRBV5-1 to TRBJ1-1; weak D call: TRBD1 (5 bases). The V and J ends lost 5 bases and 5 bases respectively, with 7 bases between them. The CDR3 contains 11 residues. CDR1 and CDR2 (germline): SGHRS, YFSETQ. This CDR3 is CASRGPTEAFF. CDR3 coding DNA: TGCGCCAGCAGGGGGCCGACTGAAGCTTTCTTT.

This clone was counted a few times. The J gene is TRBJ2-7, the V gene TRBV28; D is possibly TRBD2 (5 bases). The CDR3 is made up of 15 amino acids. The germline V gene encodes CDR1 MDHEN and CDR2 SYDVKM. Trimming left V 8 bases short and J 3 bases short, with 20 bases between. The CDR3: CASLLRAGRYYEQYF. The CDR3 DNA reads as TGTGCCAGCCTCCTACGGGCGGGCCGATACTACGAGCAGTACTTC.

This clone occurred a few times. This chain links TRBV4-3 with TRBJ1-5; D is ambiguous. V was cut by 0 bases and J by 3 bases, with 9 bases left in between. Germline-derived CDR1 and CDR2 are LGHNA and YSLEER. The CDR3 is 15 amino acids. CDR3 region: CASSQDGGYNQPQHF. CDR3 DNA: TGCGCCAGCAGCCAAGATGGAGGGTACAATCAGCCCCAGCATTTT.

This clone was counted only a few times. The V and J genes are TRBV1 and TRBJ2-2; the table names TRBD2, a call not compared with the DNA. TRBV1 is assigned pseudogene status. The CDR3 runs to 13 residues. CDR3 sequence reads: CTSSQVSTGELFF. CDR3 sequence (DNA): TGCACCAGCAGCCAAGTATCCACCGGGGAGCTGTTTTTT.

The sample holds a few counts of this clone. V is TRBV7-2 and J is TRBJ2-3; the match to TRBD2 covers 8 bases. Germline CDR1 reads SGHTA; CDR2 reads FQGNSA. The CDR3 sequence is 16 residues long. Germline trimming cut 6 bases from V and 0 bases from J; bases unmatched to any gene: 8. CDR3 nucleotide sequence: TGTGCCAGCAGATTACCGGGACTAGAGAGCACAGATACGCAGTATTTT. It codes for CASRLPGLESTDTQYF.

This clone appeared a few times. The CDR3 DNA sequence: TGTGCCATCAAGAAGGAAAACTACAATGAGCAGTTCTTC. Its translation is CAIKKENYNEQFF. The V and J genes are TRBV10-3 and TRBJ2-1; no clear D. The germline V and J ends were trimmed by 7 bases and 3 bases, with 10 bases remaining between them. The germline CDR1 and CDR2 sequences are ENHRY and SYGVKD. The CDR3 has 13 residues.

This clone was recorded a few times. DNA of the CDR3: TGTGCAAGTCGCCTCGCACAACCAGCGAGATGGGACAGGGAAATTAATGAGCAGTTCTTC. Translation gives CASRLAQPARWDREINEQFF. The chain joins TRBV12-2 to TRBJ2-1; the listed D gene, TRBD1, was not tested against the DNA. TRBV12-2 is shown as a pseudogene. CDR3 length: 20 amino acids.

This clone was seen only a few times. The rearrangement uses TRBV2 and TRBJ2-3, with a weak D call TRBD2 (5 bases). Germline V gene data show CDR1 as SNHLY and CDR2 as FYNNEI. The CDR3 consists of 15 residues. Trimming removed 3 bases at V and 0 bases at J, with 10 bases between. The CDR3 reads CASSESSSSTDTQYF. CDR3 in DNA: TGTGCCAGCAGTGAGTCTAGCAGCAGCACAGATACGCAGTATTTT.

In this sample, this clone turned up many times. The chain joins TRBV29-1 to TRBJ2-6; D is perhaps TRBD1 (5 bases). Germline CDR1 SQVTM, CDR2 ANQGSEA. This CDR3 is built from 13 residues. V shed 5 bases and J shed 4 bases, with 9 bases lying between them. CDR3 coding DNA: TGCAGCGTTCAGGGAACCGGGGCCAACGTCCTGACTTTC. This gives the protein CSVQGTGANVLTF. Filled out from reference TRBV29-1 and TRBJ2-6, the complete variable domain reads SAVISQKPSRDICQRGTSLTIQCQVDSQVTMMFWYRQQPGQSLTLIATANQGSEATYESGFVIDKFPISRPNLTFSTLTVSNMSPEDSSIYLCSVQGTGANVLTFGAGSRLTVL.

V gene TRBV28 combines with J gene TRBJ1-4, with 8 bases fitting TRBD1. Germline trimming cut 5 bases from V and 8 bases from J; bases unmatched to any gene: 7. CDR3 size: 14 residues. CDR1 is MDHEN, CDR2 SYDVKM, per germline. The CDR3 region is CASSPNTGGEKLFF. The CDR3 nucleotides are TGTGCCAGCAGTCCCAACACAGGGGGAGAAAAACTGTTTTTT.

This clone has more than one count but fewer than ten. V usage is TRBV19 and J usage is TRBJ1-1; 8 bases match TRBD1. Trimming removed 6 bases from V and 5 bases from J; junction bases left unmatched: 8. Germline loops: CDR1 LNHDA, CDR2 SQIVND (reference sequence). The CDR3 covers 14 residues. The CDR3: CASRNDRGRTEAFF. As DNA, the CDR3 is TGTGCCAGTAGAAACGACAGGGGACGGACTGAAGCTTTCTTT.

The chain recombines TRBV5-6 with TRBJ1-2; a possible D gene is TRBD1 (5 bases). Germline V gene data show CDR1 as SGHDT and CDR2 as YYEEEE. This CDR3 comprises 12 residues. V lost 6 bases and J 6 bases, leaving 12 bases between the germline ends. CDR3 sequence: CASTLRADGYTF. CDR3 nucleotide sequence: TGTGCCAGCACCCTCAGGGCTGATGGCTACACCTTC.

This clone was found a few times. The J gene is TRBJ2-7, the V gene TRBV30; a possible D gene is TRBD1 (6 bases). V lost 4 bases, J lost 3 bases, and 10 bases lay in between. This CDR3 has 12 amino acids. Germline CDR1 GTSNPN, CDR2 SVGIG (reference sequence). The CDR3 spells CAWNRDNYEQYF. The DNA for the CDR3 is TGTGCCTGGAACCGGGACAACTACGAGCAGTACTTC.

This clone was observed a few times. The V and J genes are TRBV5-6 and TRBJ1-1; 8 bases map to TRBD1. The V gene's germline CDR1 is SGHDT and CDR2 YYEEEE. This CDR3 has 14 amino acids. V lost 4 bases to trimming and J lost 3 bases; unmatched junction nucleotides: 5. The CDR3 protein is CASSIYRGYTEAFF. CDR3 DNA sequence: TGTGCCAGCAGCATATACAGGGGGTACACTGAAGCTTTCTTT.

The rearrangement links TRBV5-4 to TRBJ2-1; D unclear. This CDR3 spans 16 amino acids. Trimming shortened V by 0 bases and J by 3 bases, and 13 bases separated the two germline ends. Germline loops: CDR1 SGHNT, CDR2 YYREEE (reference sequence). The CDR3 DNA reads as TGTGCCAGCAGCTTGGGAGGTAAGGGTCTCTACAATGAGCAGTTCTTC. Amino acids: CASSLGGKGLYNEQFF.

The rearrangement uses TRBV30 and TRBJ2-2, with D perhaps matching TRBD1 (6 bases). The CDR3 contains 12 residues. Per germline, CDR1 GTSNPN and CDR2 SVGIG (reference sequence). Trimming removed 7 bases from V and 3 bases from J, with 9 bases in between. CDR3 bases: TGTGCCTTCAACAGGGACACCGGGGAGCTGTTTTTT. Protein: CAFNRDTGELFF.

In its sample, this clone was seen a few times. V is TRBV7-2 and J is TRBJ2-2; D remains ambiguous. V lost 1 base, J lost 5 bases, and 5 bases lay in between. This CDR3 is built from 13 residues. Germline CDR1 and CDR2: SGHTA and FQGNSA. The CDR3, as DNA: TGTGCCAGCAGCTTAGACCGTACCGGGGAGCTGTTTTTT. This encodes CASSLDRTGELFF. Combining the CDR3 with reference TRBV7-2 and TRBJ2-2 gives the whole variable domain GAGVSQSPSNKVTEKGKDVELRCDPISGHTALYWYRQSLGQGLEFLIYFQGNSAPDKSGLPSDRFSAERTGGSVSTLTIQRTQQEDSAVYLCASSLDRTGELFFGEGSRLTVL.

This clone was observed a few times. CDR3 DNA sequence: TGTGCCAGCAGCGTACAGGCGGAACTTAACACTGAAGCTTTCTTT. Protein sequence: CASSVQAELNTEAFF. The chain links TRBV9 to TRBJ1-1; unclear D gene. In germline, CDR1 is SGDLS, CDR2 YYNGEE. CDR3 size: 15 residues. Trimming removed 1 base from V and 2 bases from J, with 12 bases in between.

The chain recombines TRBV15 with TRBJ1-2; D not resolved. Germline CDR1 is LNHNV and CDR2 is YYDKDF (reference sequence). This CDR3 has 15 amino acids. V lost 1 base and J lost 0, with 9 bases in between. The CDR3 protein is CATSRAGRTNYGYTF. The CDR3 DNA follows: TGTGCCACCAGCAGAGCCGGCAGGACTAACTATGGCTACACCTTC.

This clone was observed a handful of times. The gene calls are TRBV9 and TRBJ2-1; no reliable D call. V was shortened by 0 bases and J by 2 bases, with 9 bases between the two germline ends. Per the germline V gene, CDR1 is SGDLS and CDR2 is YYNGEE. The CDR3 totals 15 residues. As DNA, the CDR3 is TGTGCCAGCAGCGTAGGAGCGACCGCCTACAATGAGCAGTTCTTC. Translation: CASSVGATAYNEQFF.

This clone has only a few counts. V gene TRBV29-1 combines with J gene TRBJ2-7, with D possibly being TRBD1 (5 bases). CDR3 length: 12 amino acids. CDR1 and CDR2 from the germline V gene are SQVTM and ANQGSEA. Trimming left V 3 bases short and J 3 bases short, with 9 bases between. The DNA of the CDR3 is TGCAGCGTTGAGGACATTGACTACGAGCAGTACTTC. Translated: CSVEDIDYEQYF.

This clone was recorded a few times. The chain is built from TRBV7-2 and TRBJ1-5; TRBD1 agrees at 10 bases. This CDR3 has 14 residues. The V gene's germline CDR1 is SGHTA and CDR2 FQGNSA. V lost 6 bases, J lost 7 bases, and 6 bases stayed unmatched. The CDR3 loop reads CASSSDRGHQPQHF. CDR3 in DNA: TGTGCCAGCAGTAGTGACAGGGGGCACCAGCCCCAGCATTTT.

The sample holds a few counts of this clone. The CDR3 loop is CSAMTGGTDTQYF. The CDR3 DNA reads TGCAGCGCTATGACAGGGGGCACAGATACGCAGTATTTT. This sequence joins TRBV29-1 and TRBJ2-3; 8 bases match TRBD1. Losses at the gene ends were 7 bases for V and 1 base for J; bases not matched to a gene: 4. Germline loops: CDR1 SQVTM, CDR2 ANQGSEA. The CDR3 sequence is 13 residues long.

This clone was seen only a few times. This chain connects TRBV30 to TRBJ2-1; D might be TRBD1 or TRBD2, each matching 5 bases. V was pared by 3 bases and J by 10 bases, with 19 bases between. The CDR3 runs 14 residues. CDR1 GTSNPN and CDR2 SVGIG come from the germline V gene (reference sequence). The CDR3 is CAWRPGPPTYEQFF. In DNA form, the CDR3 reads TGTGCCTGGAGGCCGGGGCCCCCTACTTACGAGCAGTTCTTC.

CDR3 sequence: CASSQVWGTGGAVGEKLFF. CDR3 coding DNA: TGCGCCAGCAGCCAAGTTTGGGGGACAGGGGGCGCGGTTGGTGAAAAACTGTTTTTT. The J gene is TRBJ1-4, the V gene TRBV4-1; 12 bases line up with TRBD1. This CDR3 contains 19 residues. The junction had 13 bases not matched to a gene; V was cut back by 1 base and J by 7 bases. Germline loops: CDR1 MGHRA, CDR2 YSYEKL.

This chain links TRBV30 with TRBJ1-1; D possibly corresponds to TRBD1 (6 bases). CDR1 is GTSNPN, CDR2 SVGIG, per germline (reference sequence). The CDR3 extends over 16 amino acids. V dropped 3 bases and J dropped 2 bases, with 19 bases sitting between them. CDR3 in amino acids: CAWSLNIQGGNTEAFF. The CDR3 nucleotides are TGTGCCTGGAGCCTTAATATACAGGGAGGTAACACTGAAGCTTTCTTT.

This clone was observed a handful of times. The CDR3 DNA reads as TGTGCCAGCAGCTCGACAGGGGTAAGAACTGAAGCTTTCTTT. Translation: CASSSTGVRTEAFF. This chain connects TRBV11-2 to TRBJ1-1, with 8 bases aligning to TRBD1. The germline CDR1 and CDR2 sequences are SGHAT and FQNNGV. The CDR3 totals 14 residues. J was trimmed by 5 bases and V by 4 bases; bases with no gene match: 6. The complete variable domain, with remaining parts taken from reference TRBV11-2 and TRBJ1-1, reads EAGVAQSPRYKIIEKRQSVAFWCNPISGHATLYWYQQILGQGPKLLIQFQNNGVVDDSQLPKDRFSAERLKGVDSTLKIQPAKLEDSAVYLCASSSTGVRTEAFFGQGTRLTVV.